Detailed here is one TCR beta chain. Its antigen is unknown. No much larger clone is present one base from it, and per-base qualities are unavailable. For this chain, trimming is 5 bases at the V end and 10 bases at the J end, and the number of junction bases without a gene match is 16. CDR1 and CDR2 are read off the germline V gene as MDHEN and SYDVKM. Inclusive of the bounding cysteine and phenylalanine, the CDR3 is 18 residues long. The sequence is cut down to CDR3 DNA, 54 bases in frame from base 1. TCR beta CDR3 regions were sequenced from DNA using the immunoSEQ Assay. As for the authors' bioinformatics: T cell density was computed as TCR beta template counts normalized to usable DNA estimated by amplifying housekeeping genes. Richness was estimated using the preseqR package, with extrapolation to 400,000 templates for PBMC samples and to 120,000 templates for tissue samples. Clonality was defined as one minus Pielou's evenness. Tissue-enriched TCRs were identified through differential abundance testing performed on productive amino-acid clonotypes, with a minimum total count of 5 and an alpha of 0.1. The Jaccard Index and the Morisita Overlap Index were used to quantify repertoire overlap between compartments. TCR beta CDR3s were clustered by GLIPH together with public tetramer-defined viral CDR3s, and at least three viral sequences plus V-gene enrichment were required for viral motifs. TCRdb mirrors the immuneACCESS table, restricted to in-frame sequences. Some clones are absent from its copies; in checked studies, under half trace to an unresolved V gene, and the reason for the others is unknown. That table furnishes V, J and clone size, whereas the DNA furnished D and trimming. For this sample the table gives more than 70,000 clones, of which 84% were detected only once. The biggest ten clones account for 2.8% of the sample.

The data are from a study of T cells in localized non-small cell lung cancer (dated by TCRdb to about 2020). As for the study more broadly: Comparing tumors with uninvolved tumor-adjacent lungs, the study looked at the T cell repertoires of around 250 patients with early-stage NSCLC. The cohort comprised 236 treatment-naïve NSCLC patients with resected, localized lung tumors. NSCLC patients had a mean age of approximately 66 years, and more than 120 were male and about a hundred female.

The study at large found these results: Because the study design was exploratory, TCR variables were selected using unadjusted p-values without false-discovery rate correction. A median of roughly 56 of the top 100 tumor clones were detected in paired uninvolved adjacent lung, and about 29 of these tumor clones were also found among the top 100 clones of the paired uninvolved adjacent lung. The highest T cell clonality was observed in uninvolved tumor-adjacent lung, where clonality exceeded that of tumor, suggesting that antigenic responses were more focused in uninvolved tumor-adjacent lung. Longer overall survival was associated with higher T cell density in blood, whereas shorter survival was associated with higher clonality in adjacent lung. Because multi-region tumor sequencing was not done, intratumor heterogeneity could not be ruled out.

At diagnosis, peripheral blood, uninvolved tumor-adjacent lung and tumor were collected and stored as a combination of fresh-frozen and FFPE material. Blood samples were analyzed as peripheral blood mononuclear cells for TCR repertoire profiling. The sequence was obtained from a man between 40 and 70 years old with stage I lung adenocarcinoma. The chain employs TRBV28 and TRBJ2-1; 14 junctional bases match TRBD2. This specimen consisted of peripheral blood, obtained before any cancer treatment. CDR3 sequence: CASSLPQWTSGRRGEQFF. In nucleotides, the sequence is TGTGCCAGCAGTCTCCCTCAGTGGACTAGCGGGAGGAGAGGGGAGCAGTTCTTC.